The 19 T cell receptor beta chains below all came from one sample that was sequenced in a study of vaccination and CD4 T cells after COVID-19. Treatment here: roughly ten-day PBMC culture with coronavirus spike peptide pools or control peptides (ViraFEST assay). Cultured CD4+ T-cell DNA underwent Oncomine TCR Beta short-read sequencing. TCRdb re-called the PCR reads with MiXCR, one entry per CDR3 protein. The sample records 12,000 or so distinct CDR3 sequences, more than 55% being singletons. These receptors have no known antigen. Sequenced material: CD4+ T cells from blood, cultured in vitro. All receptors derive from a human donor who had recovered from COVID-19.

The chain combines TRBV7-6 with TRBJ2-4; the D is unclear. Trimming removed 4 bases at V and 0 bases at J, with 13 bases between. The germline V gene encodes CDR1 SGHVS and CDR2 FNYEAQ. This CDR3 region has 16 residues. CDR3 DNA: TGTGCCAGCAGCTCCCCGTTCTTACTAGCCAAAAACATTCAGTACTTC. Translated, it gives CASSSPFLLAKNIQYF.

This clonotype was counted a few times. The chain carries TRBV2 and TRBJ1-2; D is unresolved. Trimming took 3 bases from V and 7 from J, leaving 6 bases between them. This CDR3 contains 11 residues. Germline CDR1 SNHLY, CDR2 FYNNEI. CDR3 sequence: CASSDGIGYTF. In nucleotides, the CDR3 is TGTGCCAGCAGTGATGGAATTGGCTACACCTTC.

The chain joins TRBV19 to TRBJ1-1, with no clear D. Trimming left V 11 bases short and J 4 bases short, with 20 bases between. The CDR3 is 14 residues long. CDR1 and CDR2 from the germline V gene are LNHDA and SQIVND (reference sequence). The CDR3 nucleotides are TGTGCCTCCAGTTTAGACCTGGGGAGCACTGAAGCTTTCTTT. Protein: CASSLDLGSTEAFF. The whole variable domain, filled in from reference TRBV19 and TRBJ1-1, reads DGGITQSPKYLFRKEGQNVTLSCEQNLNHDAMYWYRQDPGQGLRLIYYSQIVNDFQKGDIAEGYSVSREKKESFPLTVTSAQKNPTAFYLCASSLDLGSTEAFFGQGTRLTVV.

CDR3 sequence reads: CASSLAPGAANEQFF. CDR3 DNA sequence: TGTGCCAGCAGCTTAGCTCCGGGAGCGGCAAATGAGCAGTTCTTC. The chain links TRBV7-7 to TRBJ2-1; D may be TRBD2 (6 bases). V was clipped by 0 bases and J by 7 bases, with 13 bases between them. The length of the CDR3 is 15 residues. Germline V gene data show CDR1 as SSHAT and CDR2 as FNYEAQ (reference sequence).

The V call is TRBV24-1, the J call TRBJ2-3; D is ambiguous. The CDR3 is 13 amino acids. CDR1 and CDR2 (germline): KGHDR, SFDVKD. Trimming cost V 3 bases and J 0 bases, with 3 bases left between them. DNA of the CDR3: TGTGCCACCAGTGATGACAGCACAGATACGCAGTATTTT. Its translation is CATSDDSTDTQYF.

J is TRBJ1-2 and V is TRBV5-4, with no clear D. Germline values: CDR1 SGHNT, CDR2 YYREEE (reference sequence). The CDR3 consists of 15 residues. Trimming removed 2 bases from V and 6 bases from J, with 17 bases in between. For the CDR3, the DNA is TGTGCCAGCAGCTTTGTGCCTCGGGGTGGTCATGGCTACACCTTC. It is translated as CASSFVPRGGHGYTF. Variable domain in full (rest from reference TRBV5-4 and TRBJ1-2): ETGVTQSPTHLIKTRGQQVTLRCSSQSGHNTVSWYQQALGQGPQFIFQYYREEENGRGNFPPRFSGLQFPNYSSELNVNALELDDSALYLCASSFVPRGGHGYTFGSGTRLTVV.

The chain combines TRBV20-1 with TRBJ2-5, with a weak D call TRBD2 (7 bases). The CDR3 extends over 16 amino acids. The V gene's germline CDR1 is DFQATT and CDR2 SNEGSKA (reference sequence). Deletions cut 0 bases from V and 0 bases from J, with 14 bases between. Here the CDR3 DNA reads TGCAGTGCTAGAGAGTTTGGGGGGGCCGACCAAGAGACCCAGTACTTC. This gives the protein CSAREFGGADQETQYF.

V and J are TRBV27 and TRBJ1-2; TRBD1 matches 10 bases. This CDR3 is 14 amino acids long. J was trimmed by 8 bases and V by 5 bases; bases with no gene match: 8. CDR1 is MNHEY, CDR2 SMNVEV, per germline (reference sequence). Here the CDR3 DNA reads TGTGCCAGCAGTAAAAGGGACAGGGGCTCAGGCTACACCTTC. Protein product: CASSKRDRGSGYTF.

This clonotype was detected only a few times. The rearrangement links TRBV6-1 to TRBJ2-5; the match to TRBD2 covers 14 bases. Germline assignment: CDR1 MNHNS and CDR2 SASEGT. This CDR3 region has 16 residues. V dropped 6 bases and J dropped 5; count of bases not matched to a gene: 8. CDR3 sequence (DNA): TGTGCCAGCAGACGACTAGCGGGAGGGCCGGGGGAGACCCAGTACTTC. Translation gives CASRRLAGGPGETQYF.

DNA for the CDR3: TGTGCCAGCAGTGAATATGGCGGGATATGGACCCAGTACTTC. It yields the protein CASSEYGGIWTQYF. The chain employs TRBV25-1 and TRBJ2-5, with a tentative D call TRBD2 (6 bases). CDR1 is MGHDK, CDR2 SYGVNS, per germline. The CDR3 has 14 residues. V lost 0 bases, J lost 7 bases, and 12 bases lay in between.

J is TRBJ2-5 and V is TRBV20-1, with D possibly being TRBD1 (6 bases). Trimming stripped 4 bases from V and 1 base from J, with 19 bases between. The CDR3 covers 16 residues. Germline assignment: CDR1 DFQATT and CDR2 SNEGSKA (reference sequence). The CDR3 DNA reads TGCAGTGCTACAAACCCTACACAGGGCCTCCAAGAGACCCAGTACTTC. Its translation is CSATNPTQGLQETQYF.

V and J are TRBV20-1 and TRBJ1-5, with 8 bases that match TRBD1. Germline assignment: CDR1 DFQATT and CDR2 SNEGSKA (reference sequence). J was trimmed by 6 bases and V by 5 bases; bases with no gene match: 9. The CDR3 has 14 residues. The CDR3 nucleotides read TGCAGTGCTCTGGATACAGGGGGAGGTCAGCCCCAGCATTTT. Amino acid sequence: CSALDTGGGQPQHF.

The rearrangement joins TRBV7-2 to TRBJ2-7; possibly TRBD2 for D (6 bases). This CDR3 region has 18 residues. V was cut by 2 bases and J by 2 bases, with 22 bases left in between. CDR1 is SGHTA and CDR2 is FQGNSA in the germline V gene. CDR3 nucleotide sequence: TGTGCCAGCAGCTTACCGGTGTCGGGGGAAAATTTCGCCTACGAGCAGTACTTC. Its protein product is CASSLPVSGENFAYEQYF.

This chain connects TRBV18 to TRBJ1-1; D is possibly TRBD1 (5 bases). V was trimmed by 6 bases and J by 6 bases, leaving 14 bases between them. The germline CDR1 and CDR2 sequences are KGHSH and LQKENI. The CDR3 has 13 amino acids. CDR3 sequence reads: CASSPTGGPEAFF. DNA for the CDR3: TGTGCCAGCTCCCCAACCGGGGGTCCTGAAGCTTTCTTT. The full variable domain, with the rest looked up from reference TRBV18 and TRBJ1-1, is NAGVMQNPRHLVRRRGQEARLRCSPMKGHSHVYWYRQLPEEGLKFMVYLQKENIIDESGMPKERFSAEFPKEGPSILRIQQVVRGDSAAYFCASSPTGGPEAFFGQGTRLTVV.

The chain has TRBV6-1 and TRBJ2-7; 12 nucleotides agree with TRBD2. Germline trimming cut 3 bases from V and 2 bases from J; bases unmatched to any gene: 5. Germline V gene sequence: CDR1 MNHNS, CDR2 SASEGT. The CDR3 is made up of 16 amino acids. CDR3: CASSEWTSGVTYEQYF. In nucleotides, the CDR3 is TGTGCCAGCAGTGAGTGGACTAGCGGGGTTACCTACGAGCAGTACTTC.

The V call is TRBV6-1, the J call TRBJ2-7, with TRBD2 matching 7 bases. The junction had 7 bases not matched to a gene; V was cut back by 3 bases and J by 5 bases. The CDR3 contains 14 residues. The germline V gene has CDR1 MNHNS and CDR2 SASEGT. The CDR3 protein is CASSDRPTSHEQYF. DNA of the CDR3: TGTGCCAGCAGTGACCGACCGACTAGCCACGAGCAGTACTTC.

This rearrangement joins TRBV5-1 to TRBJ1-6; maybe TRBD1 (6 bases). Germline V gene lookup returns CDR1 SGHRS and CDR2 YFSETQ. Trimming removed 0 bases at V and 4 bases at J, with 11 bases between. The CDR3 consists of 16 residues. CDR3 DNA: TGCGCCAGCAGCTTGGTGGGGGCGCAGTATAATTCACCCCTCCACTTT. This translates into CASSLVGAQYNSPLHF. Together with reference TRBV5-1 and TRBJ1-6, the CDR3 gives the full variable domain: KAGVTQTPRYLIKTRGQQVTLSCSPISGHRSVSWYQQTPGQGLQFLFEYFSETQRNKGNFPGRFSGRQFSNSRSEMNVSTLELGDSALYLCASSLVGAQYNSPLHFGNGTRLTVT.

This rearrangement joins TRBV20-1 to TRBJ1-6; D is uncertain. Germline-derived CDR1 and CDR2 are DFQATT and SNEGSKA (reference sequence). The CDR3 has 10 amino acids. V lost 4 bases and J lost 12, with 7 bases in between. This CDR3 is CSATPEPLHF. In nucleotides, the CDR3 is TGCAGTGCTACGCCTGAACCCCTCCACTTT.

This chain links TRBV19 with TRBJ2-7; 9 nucleotides align to TRBD1. Per the germline V gene, CDR1 is LNHDA and CDR2 is SQIVND (reference sequence). The CDR3 loop spans 14 amino acids. After removal of 5 bases from V and 3 bases from J, the junction contained 5 bases not matched to a gene. CDR3 coding DNA: TGTGCCAGTAGTCCGGGACAGGGAGGCTACGAGCAGTACTTC. This sequence encodes CASSPGQGGYEQYF.